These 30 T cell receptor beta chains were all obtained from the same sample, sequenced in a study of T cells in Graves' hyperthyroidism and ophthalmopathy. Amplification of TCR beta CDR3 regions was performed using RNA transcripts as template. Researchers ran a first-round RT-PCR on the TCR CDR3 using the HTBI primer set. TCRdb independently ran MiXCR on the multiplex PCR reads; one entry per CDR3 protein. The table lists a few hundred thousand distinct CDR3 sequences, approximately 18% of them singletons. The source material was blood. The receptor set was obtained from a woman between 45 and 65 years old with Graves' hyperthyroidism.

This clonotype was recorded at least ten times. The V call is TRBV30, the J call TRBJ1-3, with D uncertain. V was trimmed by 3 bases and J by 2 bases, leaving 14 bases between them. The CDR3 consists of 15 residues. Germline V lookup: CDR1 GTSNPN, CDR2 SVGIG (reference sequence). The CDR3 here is CAWRAGLGTGNTIYF. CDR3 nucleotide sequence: TGTGCCTGGAGAGCCGGGTTGGGAACTGGAAACACCATATATTTT.

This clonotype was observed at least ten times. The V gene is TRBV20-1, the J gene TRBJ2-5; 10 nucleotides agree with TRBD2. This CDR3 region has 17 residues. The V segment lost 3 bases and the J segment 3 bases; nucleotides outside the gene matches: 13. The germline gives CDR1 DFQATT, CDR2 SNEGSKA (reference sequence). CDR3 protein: CSASKPRQRGGEETQYF. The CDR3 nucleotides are TGCAGTGCTAGTAAGCCCCGGCAGCGGGGGGGCGAAGAGACCCAGTACTTC.

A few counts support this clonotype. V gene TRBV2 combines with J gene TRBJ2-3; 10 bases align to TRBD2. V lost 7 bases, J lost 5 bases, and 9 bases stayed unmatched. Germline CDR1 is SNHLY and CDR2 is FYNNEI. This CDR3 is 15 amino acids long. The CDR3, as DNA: TGTGCCAGCACTAGCGGGAGAGTTGGTATAGATACGCAGTATTTT. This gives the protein CASTSGRVGIDTQYF.

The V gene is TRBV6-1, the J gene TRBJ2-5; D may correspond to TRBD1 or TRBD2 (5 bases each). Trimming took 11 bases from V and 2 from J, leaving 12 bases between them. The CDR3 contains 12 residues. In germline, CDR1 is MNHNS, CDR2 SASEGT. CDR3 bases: TGTGCCGTAGGGACCGCGCAAGAGACCCAGTACTTC. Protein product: CAVGTAQETQYF.

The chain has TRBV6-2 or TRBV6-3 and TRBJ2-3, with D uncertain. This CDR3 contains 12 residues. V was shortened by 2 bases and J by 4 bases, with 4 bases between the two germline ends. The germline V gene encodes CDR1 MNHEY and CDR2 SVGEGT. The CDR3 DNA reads TGTGCCAGCAGTTACATAGCAGATACGCAGTATTTT. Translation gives CASSYIADTQYF.

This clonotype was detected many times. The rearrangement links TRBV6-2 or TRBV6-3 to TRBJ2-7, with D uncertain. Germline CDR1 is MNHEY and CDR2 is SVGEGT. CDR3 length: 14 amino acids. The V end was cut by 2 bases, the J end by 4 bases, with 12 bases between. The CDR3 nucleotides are TGTGCCAGCAGTTACGCCGGAACAAGTTACGAGCAGTACGTC. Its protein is CASSYAGTSYEQYV.

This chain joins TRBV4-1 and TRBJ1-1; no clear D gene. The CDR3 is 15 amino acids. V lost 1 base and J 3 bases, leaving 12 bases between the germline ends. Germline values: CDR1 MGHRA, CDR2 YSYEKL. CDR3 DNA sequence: TGCGCCAGCAGCCAAGGGTTTGGGTTGGACACTGAAGCTTTCTTT. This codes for CASSQGFGLDTEAFF.

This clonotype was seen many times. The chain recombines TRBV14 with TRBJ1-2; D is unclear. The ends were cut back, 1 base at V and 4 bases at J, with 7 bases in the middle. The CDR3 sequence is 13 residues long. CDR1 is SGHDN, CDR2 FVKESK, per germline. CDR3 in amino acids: CASSQGHSYGYTF. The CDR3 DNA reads TGTGCCAGCAGCCAAGGACACTCCTATGGCTACACCTTC.

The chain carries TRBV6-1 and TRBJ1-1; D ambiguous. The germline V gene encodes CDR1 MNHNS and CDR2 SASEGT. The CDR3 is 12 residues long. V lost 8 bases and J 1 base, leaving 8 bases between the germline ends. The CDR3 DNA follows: TGTGCCAGCGGGAGAAAGAACACTGAAGCTTTCTTT. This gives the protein CASGRKNTEAFF.

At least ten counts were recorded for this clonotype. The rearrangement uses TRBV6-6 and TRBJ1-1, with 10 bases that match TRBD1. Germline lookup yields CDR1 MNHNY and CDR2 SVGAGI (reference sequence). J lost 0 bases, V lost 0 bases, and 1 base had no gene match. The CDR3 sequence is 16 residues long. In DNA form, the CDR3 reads TGTGCCAGCAGTTACTCTGGACAGGGGGTGAACACTGAAGCTTTCTTT. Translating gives CASSYSGQGVNTEAFF.

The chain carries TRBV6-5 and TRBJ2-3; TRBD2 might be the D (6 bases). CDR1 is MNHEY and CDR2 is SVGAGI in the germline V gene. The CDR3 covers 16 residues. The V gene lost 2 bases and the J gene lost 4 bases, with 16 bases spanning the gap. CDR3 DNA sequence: TGTGCCAGCAGTTACGGCCGGGAGTATGGCCCAGATACGCAGTATTTT. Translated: CASSYGREYGPDTQYF.

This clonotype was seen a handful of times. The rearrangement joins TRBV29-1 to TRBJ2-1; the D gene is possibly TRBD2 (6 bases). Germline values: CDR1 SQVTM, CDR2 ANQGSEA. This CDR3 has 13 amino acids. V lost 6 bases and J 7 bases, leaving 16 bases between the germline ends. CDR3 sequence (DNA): TGCAGCGTAATGGGAACGGCGGGGAATGAGCAGTTCTTC. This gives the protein CSVMGTAGNEQFF.

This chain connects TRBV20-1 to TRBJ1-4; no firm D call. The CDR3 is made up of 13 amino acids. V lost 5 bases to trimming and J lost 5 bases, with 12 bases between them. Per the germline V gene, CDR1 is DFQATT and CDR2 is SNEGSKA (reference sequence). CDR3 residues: CSASRRRNEKLFF. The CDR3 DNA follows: TGCAGTGCTTCAAGACGGAGGAATGAAAAACTGTTTTTT.

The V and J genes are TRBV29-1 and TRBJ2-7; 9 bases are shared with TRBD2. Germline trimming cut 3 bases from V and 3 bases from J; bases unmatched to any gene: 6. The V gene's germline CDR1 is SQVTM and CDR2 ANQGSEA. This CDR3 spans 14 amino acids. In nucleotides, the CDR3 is TGCAGCGTTGAGAGTAGCGGGAGTGTCTACGAGCAGTACTTC. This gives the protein CSVESSGSVYEQYF.

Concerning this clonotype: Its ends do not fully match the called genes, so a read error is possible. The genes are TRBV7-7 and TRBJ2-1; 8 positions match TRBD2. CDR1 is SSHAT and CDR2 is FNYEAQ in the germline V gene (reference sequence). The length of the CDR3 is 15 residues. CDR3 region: CASSLSGSPTDEQFF. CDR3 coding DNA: TGTGCTAGCAGCTTAAGCGGGAGTCCAACGGATGAGCAGTTCTTC.

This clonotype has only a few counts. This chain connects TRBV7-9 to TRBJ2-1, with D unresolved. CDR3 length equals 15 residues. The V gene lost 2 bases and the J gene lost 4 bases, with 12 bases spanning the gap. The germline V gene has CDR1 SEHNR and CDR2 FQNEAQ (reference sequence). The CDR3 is CASSLTLAAYNEQFF. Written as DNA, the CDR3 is TGTGCCAGCAGCTTAACCCTCGCAGCTTACAATGAGCAGTTCTTC. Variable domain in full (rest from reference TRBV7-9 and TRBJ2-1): DTGVSQNPRHKITKRGQNVTFRCDPISEHNRLYWYRQTLGQGPEFLTYFQNEAQLEKSRLLSDRFSAERPKGSFSTLEIQRTEQGDSAMYLCASSLTLAAYNEQFFGPGTRLTVL.

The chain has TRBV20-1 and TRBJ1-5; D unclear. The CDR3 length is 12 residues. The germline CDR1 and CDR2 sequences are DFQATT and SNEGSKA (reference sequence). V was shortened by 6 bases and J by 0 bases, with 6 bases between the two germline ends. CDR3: CSASNSNQPQHF. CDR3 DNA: TGCAGTGCGTCAAATAGCAATCAGCCCCAGCATTTT.

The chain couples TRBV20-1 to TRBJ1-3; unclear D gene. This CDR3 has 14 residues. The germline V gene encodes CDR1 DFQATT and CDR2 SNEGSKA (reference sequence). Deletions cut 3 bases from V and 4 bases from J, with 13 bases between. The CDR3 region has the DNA TGCAGTGCTAGTGGGATCGGGAAAGGAAACACCATATATTTT. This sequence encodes CSASGIGKGNTIYF.

DNA for the CDR3: TGTGCCAGCAGTTGGGGGGGTAACACCGGGGAGCTGTTTTTT. It specifies CASSWGGNTGELFF. The V call is TRBV12-3 or TRBV12-4, the J call TRBJ2-2; 7 positions match TRBD2. The CDR3 loop spans 14 amino acids. Germline trimming cut 4 bases from V and 2 bases from J; bases unmatched to any gene: 1.

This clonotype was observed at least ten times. The CDR3 nucleotides read TGTGCCAGCACCTTGGGGTCAGGGGGCCATGAGCAGTTCTTC. Amino acids: CASTLGSGGHEQFF. The J gene is TRBJ2-1, the V gene TRBV6-1; 8 nucleotides agree with TRBD1. The germline CDR1 and CDR2 sequences are MNHNS and SASEGT. The J segment lost 8 bases and the V segment lost 7 bases, leaving 10 bases of the junction unmatched. The CDR3 spans 14 residues.

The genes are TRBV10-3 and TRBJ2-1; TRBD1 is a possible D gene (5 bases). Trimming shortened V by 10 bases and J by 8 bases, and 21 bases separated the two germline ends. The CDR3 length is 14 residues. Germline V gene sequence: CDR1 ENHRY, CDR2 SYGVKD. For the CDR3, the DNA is TGTGCCACCGGTCAGGGATTAGGGAACGATGAGCAGTTCTTC. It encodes CATGQGLGNDEQFF.

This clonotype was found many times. The CDR3 DNA reads as TGCAGTGTTCTTGGGCAGGGGAAGGGCACAGATACGCAGTATTTT. Translating gives CSVLGQGKGTDTQYF. J is TRBJ2-3 and V is TRBV20-1, with D perhaps TRBD1 (6 bases). The CDR3 extends over 15 amino acids. Trimming cost V 7 bases and J 1 base, with 18 bases left between them. CDR1 is DFQATT, CDR2 SNEGSKA, per germline (reference sequence).

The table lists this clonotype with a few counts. The CDR3 reads CASSLGPWAGETQYF. CDR3 in DNA: TGCGCCAGCAGCTTGGGACCCTGGGCTGGAGAGACCCAGTACTTC. The chain employs TRBV5-1 and TRBJ2-5; D unresolved. Germline loops: CDR1 SGHRS, CDR2 YFSETQ. The CDR3 is made up of 15 amino acids. Trimming left V 0 bases short and J 4 bases short, with 13 bases between.

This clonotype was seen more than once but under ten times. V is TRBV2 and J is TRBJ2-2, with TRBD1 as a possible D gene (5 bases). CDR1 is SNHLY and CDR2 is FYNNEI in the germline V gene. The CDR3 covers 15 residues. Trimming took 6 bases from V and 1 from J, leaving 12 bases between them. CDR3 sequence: CASRPDSQNTGELFF. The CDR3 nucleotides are TGTGCCAGCAGGCCCGACAGCCAGAACACCGGGGAGCTGTTTTTT.

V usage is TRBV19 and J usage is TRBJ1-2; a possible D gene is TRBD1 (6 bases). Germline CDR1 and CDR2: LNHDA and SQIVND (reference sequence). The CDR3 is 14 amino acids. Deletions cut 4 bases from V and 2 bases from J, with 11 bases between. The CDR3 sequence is CASSKTGLNYGYTF. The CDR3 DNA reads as TGTGCCAGTAGTAAGACAGGACTGAACTATGGCTACACCTTC.

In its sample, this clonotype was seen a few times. The CDR3 region has the DNA TGCAGCGTTGAGCTCCAAAGTAGGAATGAGCAGTTCTTC. Its translation is CSVELQSRNEQFF. The chain couples TRBV29-1 to TRBJ2-1; D is undetermined. Germline CDR1 reads SQVTM; CDR2 reads ANQGSEA. V was trimmed by 3 bases and J by 7 bases, leaving 13 bases between them. The CDR3 totals 13 residues.

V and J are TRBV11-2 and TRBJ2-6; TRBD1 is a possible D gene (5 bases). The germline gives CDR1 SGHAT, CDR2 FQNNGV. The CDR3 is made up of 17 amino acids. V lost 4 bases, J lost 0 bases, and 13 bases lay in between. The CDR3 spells CASSSERQSSGANVLTF. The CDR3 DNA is TGTGCCAGCAGCTCAGAACGACAGAGCTCTGGGGCCAACGTCCTGACTTTC.

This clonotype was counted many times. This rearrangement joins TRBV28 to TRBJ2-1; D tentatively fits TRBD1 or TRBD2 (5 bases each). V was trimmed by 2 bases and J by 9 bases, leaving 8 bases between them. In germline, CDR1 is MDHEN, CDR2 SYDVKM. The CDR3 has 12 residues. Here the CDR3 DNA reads TGTGCCAGCAGTTTAACGGGGCGTGAGCAGTTCTTC. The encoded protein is CASSLTGREQFF. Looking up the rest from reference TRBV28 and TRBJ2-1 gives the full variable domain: DVKVTQSSRYLVKRTGEKVFLECVQDMDHENMFWYRQDPGLGLRLIYFSYDVKMKEKGDIPEGYSVSREKKERFSLILESASTNQTSMYLCASSLTGREQFFGPGTRLTVL.

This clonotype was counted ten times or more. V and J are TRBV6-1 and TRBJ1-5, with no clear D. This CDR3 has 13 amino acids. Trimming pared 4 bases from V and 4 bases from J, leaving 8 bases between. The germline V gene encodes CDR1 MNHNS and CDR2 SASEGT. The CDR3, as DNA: TGTGCCAGCAGTGGGCAGGCGAATCAGCCCCAGCATTTT. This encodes CASSGQANQPQHF.

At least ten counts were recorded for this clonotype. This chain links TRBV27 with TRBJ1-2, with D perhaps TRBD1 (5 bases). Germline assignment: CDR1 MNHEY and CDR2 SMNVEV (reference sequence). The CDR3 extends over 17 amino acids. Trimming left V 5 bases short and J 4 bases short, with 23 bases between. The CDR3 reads CASSGDPGLQSGYGYTF. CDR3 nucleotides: TGTGCCAGCAGTGGAGATCCGGGACTCCAATCGGGCTATGGCTACACCTTC.